This TCR beta chain comes out of a study of blood T cell repertoires in COVID-19. Study-wide background: COVID-19 samples from acute and convalescent phases originated in the United States, Italy and Spain. Sample material is recorded as cDNA or gDNA derived from T cells, B-cell-depleted T cells, or PBMCs.

As processed by the authors: Estimated nucleated cell counts came from reference gene primer amplification. The table came from immunoSEQ multiplex PCR; TCRdb's copy has only in-frame clones and leaves some out. D and trimming come from the DNA, and the V and J calls and clone size come from that table. The sample lists some 130,000 clones, over 80% occurring once. The CDR3 has 15 amino acids. After removal of 0 bases from V and 5 bases from J, the junction contained 6 bases not matched to a gene. Germline CDR1 and CDR2: GTSNPN and SVGIG (reference sequence). The gene calls are TRBV30 and TRBJ2-1; 8 bases are shared with TRBD1. The receptor was derived from a man between 65 and 85 years old with acute or convalescent COVID-19. Sequenced sample: peripheral blood. DNA for the CDR3: TGTGCCTGGAGTGTTCCCGGGACAGGCAACAATGAGCAGTTCTTC. Encoded protein: CAWSVPGTGNNEQFF.